This TCR beta chain originates from a study of neurological immune-mediated disorders. Each CDR3 protein is one row after TCRdb ran MiXCR on the 5' RACE reads. The sample contains more than 100,000 distinct CDR3 sequences, roughly 10% of which appear only once. This clonotype was found many times. As to time point: longitudinal time-point 3. The receptor's source is a female donor with HTLV-1-associated myelopathy (HAM/TSP). The material sequenced was PBMCs.

This CDR3 is CSAGGLVGHEQYF. The CDR3 nucleotides read TGCAGTGCTGGCGGACTAGTCGGGCACGAGCAGTACTTC. The V gene is TRBV20-1, the J gene TRBJ2-7, with TRBD2 identical over 7 bases. The CDR3 is 13 amino acids. Germline-derived CDR1 and CDR2 are DFQATT and SNEGSKA (reference sequence). V trimming: 5 bases; J trimming: 5 bases; junction bases outside the gene matches: 9.